The 27 T cell receptor beta chains presented below share a single source sample, sequenced in a study of blood T cells in healthy people across ages. Combining a sample-barcoded 5' primer with a J-beta primer mix, a second PCR ran for roughly 6 to 12 cycles. TCRdb redid the calling of the 5' RACE reads with MiXCR, one entry per CDR3 protein. The sample lists 700,000 to 900,000 distinct CDR3 sequences; roughly 25% were seen once. These data were also reused for a study on T cells of mothers and their children.

The sequencing input was blood. The source of these receptors is a boy aged 5-17 years in good health.

This clonotype was seen more than once but under ten times. The rearrangement joins TRBV7-9 to TRBJ2-5; D is uncertain. With the DNA end fitting TRBJ2-1 better, the J assignment may be wrong. CDR3 length equals 14 residues. The germline gives CDR1 SEHNR, CDR2 FQNEAQ (reference sequence). The CDR3 here is CASTSEPNEWGQFF. The CDR3 DNA follows: TGTGCCAGCACCTCCGAGCCCAATGAGTGGGGGCAGTTCTTC.

The chain employs TRBV3-1 and TRBJ1-5; D remains ambiguous. The CDR3 runs 14 residues. CDR1 is LGHDT and CDR2 is YNNKEL in the germline V gene (reference sequence). V was cut by 4 bases and J by 7 bases, with 14 bases left in between. CDR3 in DNA: TGTGCCAGCAGCCTCACTGGGCTACGACAGCCCCAGCATTTT. Residues: CASSLTGLRQPQHF.

This clonotype showed up just a few times. V usage is TRBV5-5 and J usage is TRBJ1-6; tentative D call: TRBD1 (5 bases). Trimming stripped 4 bases from V and 6 bases from J, with 17 bases between. Germline CDR1 and CDR2: SGHKS and YYEKEE (reference sequence). This CDR3 contains 16 residues. DNA for the CDR3: TGTGCCAGCAGCGGTGGGGCGACGGGCCTTAATTCACCCCTCCACTTT. Its protein product is CASSGGATGLNSPLHF.

This clonotype was detected only a few times. The V call is TRBV6-5, the J call TRBJ2-5; TRBD2 matches 10 bases. This CDR3 has 16 amino acids. Germline V CDR1 and CDR2: MNHEY, SVGAGI. Germline trimming cut 4 bases from V and 3 bases from J; bases unmatched to any gene: 8. The CDR3 DNA sequence: TGTGCCAGCAGTTCCTATAGCGGGGGGAATAAAGAGACCCAGTACTTC. This sequence encodes CASSSYSGGNKETQYF.

This clonotype was observed a handful of times. This chain connects TRBV7-2 to TRBJ2-5; D might be TRBD1 (5 bases). The CDR3 totals 14 residues. Trimming stripped 5 bases from V and 9 bases from J, with 19 bases between. Germline CDR1 reads SGHTA; CDR2 reads FQGNSA. The CDR3 region has the DNA TGTGCCAGCAGCCTAAGGGGCAGCCTTAATGCCCAGTACTTC. This translates into CASSLRGSLNAQYF.

This chain connects TRBV20-1 to TRBJ2-1, with 9 positions matching TRBD2. There are 13 residues in the CDR3. Losses at the gene ends were 2 bases for V and 7 bases for J; bases not matched to a gene: 3. CDR1 and CDR2 from the germline V gene are DFQATT and SNEGSKA (reference sequence). The CDR3 DNA reads as TGCAGTGCTAGAAGCGGGGGGCGGAATGAGCAGTTCTTC. Amino acids: CSARSGGRNEQFF.

The chain is built from TRBV28 and TRBJ2-5; 8 nucleotides match TRBD1. The better agreement between TRBJ2-7 and the DNA end casts doubt on the J call. Germline CDR1 reads MDHEN; CDR2 reads SYDVKM. The CDR3 length is 13 residues. CDR3 nucleotide sequence: TGTGCCAGCAGCCGACCACAGGGGGACGAGCAGTACTTC. Amino acid sequence: CASSRPQGDEQYF.

The chain uses TRBV15 and TRBJ2-1, with TRBD1 matching 11 bases. CDR3 length: 16 amino acids. The V and J ends lost 3 bases and 7 bases, in that order; junction bases with no gene match: 8. Germline values: CDR1 LNHNV, CDR2 YYDKDF (reference sequence). CDR3 DNA: TGTGCCACCAGCAGGGGCGGACAGGGGGCTCGGAATGAGCAGTTCTTC. Amino acid sequence: CATSRGGQGARNEQFF.

V and J are TRBV3-1 and TRBJ2-5; D might be TRBD1 (5 bases). The end of the DNA aligns better with TRBJ2-1, so the J call may be wrong. Germline V gene sequence: CDR1 LGHDT, CDR2 YNNKEL (reference sequence). CDR3 size: 14 residues. The CDR3 region has the DNA TGTGCCAGCAGCCAAGCGGGTGGGGCTAATGAGCAGTTCTTC. Amino acids: CASSQAGGANEQFF.

The CDR3 loop is CASSPRGSGGQETQYF. Written as DNA, the CDR3 is TGTGCCAGCAGCCCCCGGGGTAGCGGGGGGCAAGAGACCCAGTACTTC. The rearrangement links TRBV11-2 to TRBJ2-5, with 10 bases matching TRBD2. Germline-derived CDR1 and CDR2 are SGHAT and FQNNGV. CDR3 length equals 16 residues. With V trimmed by 5 bases and J by 2 bases, 8 bases remained unmatched.

This chain links TRBV5-1 with TRBJ2-3, with unresolved D. The CDR3 covers 21 residues. The germline gives CDR1 SGHRS, CDR2 YFSETQ. With 3 bases removed from V and 1 base from J, the gap between germline ends came to 30 bases. CDR3 loop: CASSWPRSTQRGARRTDTQYF. CDR3 bases: TGCGCCAGCAGCTGGCCCCGCTCCACCCAGAGAGGAGCCCGACGCACAGATACGCAGTATTTT.

This rearrangement joins TRBV9 to TRBJ2-7; TRBD1 or TRBD2 may be the D gene (6 bases each). The CDR3 sequence is 14 residues long. V was cut by 4 bases and J by 4 bases, with 15 bases left in between. Germline V CDR1 and CDR2: SGDLS, YYNGEE. CDR3 DNA sequence: TGTGCCAGCAGCCCGAGAGGGGGGCTGTACGAGCAGTACTTC. Protein product: CASSPRGGLYEQYF.

The chain is built from TRBV5-1 and TRBJ2-6; D unclear. V was clipped by 0 bases and J by 4 bases, with 26 bases between them. The CDR3 runs 21 residues. Germline V gene lookup returns CDR1 SGHRS and CDR2 YFSETQ. The CDR3 region is CASSLGARTDSYPLGANVLTF. The CDR3 bases are TGCGCCAGCAGCTTGGGAGCAAGGACCGACTCCTATCCGTTGGGGGCCAACGTCCTGACTTTC.

This sequence joins TRBV5-1 and TRBJ2-5; 10 bases line up with TRBD2. The J call may be in error: the DNA end matches TRBJ2-7 better. This CDR3 comprises 14 residues. In germline, CDR1 is SGHRS, CDR2 YFSETQ. CDR3 sequence (DNA): TGCGCCAGCAGCTCGGGACTAGCGTTAGACGAGCAGTACTTC. It is translated as CASSSGLALDEQYF.

This chain links TRBV6-5 with TRBJ2-1; 7 nucleotides align to TRBD2. V was pared by 2 bases and J by 8 bases, with 3 bases of the junction left unmatched. The CDR3 runs 13 residues. Germline CDR1 and CDR2: MNHEY and SVGAGI. CDR3: CASSYRAGDEQFF. The CDR3 DNA follows: TGTGCCAGCAGTTACAGGGCGGGGGATGAGCAGTTCTTC.

This clonotype was counted only a few times. The rearrangement joins TRBV10-3 to TRBJ1-1; D is ambiguous. Germline CDR1 ENHRY, CDR2 SYGVKD. The CDR3 consists of 15 residues. V lost 0 bases and J 0 bases, leaving 8 bases between the germline ends. The CDR3 region has the DNA TGTGCCATCAGTGAGTCGGTACAGCTGAACACTGAAGCTTTCTTT. Translating it yields CAISESVQLNTEAFF.

CDR3 bases: TGCAGTGCTAGGGAGACAGACCTTAATGAAAAACTGTTTTTT. This translates into CSARETDLNEKLFF. V gene TRBV20-1 combines with J gene TRBJ1-4, with D maybe TRBD1 (5 bases). This CDR3 comprises 14 residues. Trimming pared 3 bases from V and 4 bases from J, leaving 12 bases between. Germline-derived CDR1 and CDR2 are DFQATT and SNEGSKA (reference sequence).

This clonotype came up a few times. The chain is built from TRBV7-8 and TRBJ2-5; D might be TRBD2 (6 bases). The CDR3 sequence is 14 residues long. With 5 bases removed from V and 2 bases from J, the gap between germline ends came to 12 bases. Germline V gene lookup returns CDR1 SGHVS and CDR2 FQNEAQ. The CDR3, as DNA: TGTGCCAGCAGCGACTGGGACTCTCAAGAGACCCAGTACTTC. Its protein product is CASSDWDSQETQYF.

The table lists this clonotype with a few counts. This sequence joins TRBV19 and TRBJ1-2; TRBD1 matches 8 bases. This CDR3 is 14 amino acids long. The V segment lost 3 bases and the J segment 6 bases; nucleotides outside the gene matches: 6. Per germline, CDR1 LNHDA and CDR2 SQIVND (reference sequence). The CDR3, as DNA: TGTGCCAGTAGTATGGGACAGGAAACGAATGGCTACACCTTC. Amino acid sequence: CASSMGQETNGYTF.

This clonotype was observed a handful of times. This chain connects TRBV5-1 to TRBJ2-3; 14 bases agree with TRBD2. The CDR3 runs to 17 residues. With V trimmed by 2 bases and J by 3 bases, 5 bases remained unmatched. Germline CDR1 is SGHRS and CDR2 is YFSETQ. CDR3 coding DNA: TGCGCCAGCAGCTTCAGACTAGCGGGGGGGCAGACAGATACGCAGTATTTT. Encoded protein: CASSFRLAGGQTDTQYF.

This clonotype was observed a few times. A junction boundary mismatches the germline segment, possibly from a read error. The chain couples TRBV20-1 to TRBJ2-7; tentatively, D is TRBD1 or TRBD2 (5 bases each). The germline CDR1 and CDR2 sequences are DFQATT and SNEGSKA (reference sequence). This CDR3 is 14 amino acids long. As DNA, the CDR3 is TGCAGTACTAGGGACCCCGGCAGACCCTACGAGCAGTACTTC. Protein sequence: CSTRDPGRPYEQYF.

This chain links TRBV12-3 or TRBV12-4 with TRBJ2-1; D tentatively fits TRBD1 or TRBD2 (5 bases each). The CDR3 spans 13 residues. V was cut by 4 bases and J by 7 bases, with 11 bases left in between. The CDR3 DNA reads TGTGCCAGCAGTTGGGGGATGGAGAATGAGCAGTTCTTC. Encoded protein: CASSWGMENEQFF.

This clonotype was detected only a few times. The CDR3 region is CSARATNYEQYF. Here the CDR3 DNA reads TGCAGTGCTAGAGCTACTAACTACGAGCAGTACTTC. The chain uses TRBV20-1 and TRBJ2-7; D ambiguous. The CDR3 consists of 12 residues. Germline values: CDR1 DFQATT, CDR2 SNEGSKA (reference sequence). V lost 1 base and J 3 bases, leaving 7 bases between the germline ends.

There are a few counts of this clonotype. The CDR3 here is CASSNLRDRGHEQYF. CDR3 coding DNA: TGTGCCAGCAGCAACCTCCGGGACAGGGGTCACGAGCAGTACTTC. V usage is TRBV12-3 or TRBV12-4 and J usage is TRBJ2-7; 10 bases fit TRBD1. This CDR3 is 15 amino acids long. J was trimmed by 5 bases and V by 6 bases; bases with no gene match: 10.

This clonotype has a handful of counts. The chain is built from TRBV7-8 and TRBJ1-2; no reliable D call. The CDR3 totals 15 residues. Deletions cut 5 bases from V and 8 bases from J, with 21 bases between. The germline gives CDR1 SGHVS, CDR2 FQNEAQ. CDR3 sequence: CASSLNPGLAWGYTF. CDR3 sequence (DNA): TGTGCCAGCAGCCTCAACCCGGGTCTTGCATGGGGCTACACCTTC.

The gene calls are TRBV28 and TRBJ2-5; D tentatively reads TRBD1 or TRBD2 (6 bases each). V lost 5 bases to trimming and J lost 4 bases, with 14 bases between them. This CDR3 has 14 amino acids. Germline CDR1 is MDHEN and CDR2 is SYDVKM. Here the CDR3 DNA reads TGTGCCAGCAGTCTTACAGGGAGGCGAGAGACCCAGTACTTC. Protein sequence: CASSLTGRRETQYF. Full variable domain (outside the CDR3, taken from reference TRBV28 and TRBJ2-5): DVKVTQSSRYLVKRTGEKVFLECVQDMDHENMFWYRQDPGLGLRLIYFSYDVKMKEKGDIPEGYSVSREKKERFSLILESASTNQTSMYLCASSLTGRRETQYFGPGTRLLVL.

This clonotype has ten or more counts. The chain is built from TRBV9 and TRBJ1-5; D not certain. Trimming stripped 3 bases from V and 4 bases from J, with 8 bases between. The CDR3 runs to 13 residues. From germline, CDR1 is SGDLS and CDR2 YYNGEE. The CDR3 reads CASSATGNQPQHF. For the CDR3, the DNA is TGTGCCAGCAGCGCGACGGGGAATCAGCCCCAGCATTTT. The variable domain in full, completed from reference TRBV9 and TRBJ1-5, reads DSGVTQTPKHLITATGQRVTLRCSPRSGDLSVYWYQQSLDQGLQFLIQYYNGEERAKGNILERFSAQQFPDLHSELNLSSLELGDSALYFCASSATGNQPQHFGDGTRLSIL.